The 9 T cell receptor beta chains presented below share a single source sample, sequenced in a study of T cell repertoires in cytomegalovirus infection. MiXCR was run by TCRdb on the reads, yielding one entry per CDR3 protein. The repertoire consists of roughly 720,000 distinct CDR3 sequences, with 35% to 45% occurring once and the leading ten covering 2.5% to 3%. The sample taken for sequencing was PBMCs. The receptors originated from a human donor in good health (CMV status not recorded). Some clones in this sample may be carry-over from other donors' samples.

This sequence joins TRBV28 and TRBJ2-5; 9 bases are a match to TRBD2. The CDR3 runs to 16 residues. The trim removed 2 bases at V and 4 bases at J, leaving 8 bases unmatched. Germline CDR1 reads MDHEN; CDR2 reads SYDVKM. The CDR3 is CASSLTREGRGETQYF. CDR3 coding DNA: TGTGCCAGCAGTTTAACGCGGGAGGGCCGGGGAGAGACCCAGTACTTC.

This clonotype was detected a few times. The chain couples TRBV7-6 to TRBJ2-1; TRBD2 agrees at 15 bases. The CDR3 is 18 amino acids. V lost 5 bases and J lost 4; bases outside the gene matches: 9. Germline loops: CDR1 SGHVS, CDR2 FNYEAQ. CDR3 region: CASSAGTSGRIWYNEQFF. The CDR3 nucleotides are TGTGCCAGCAGCGCCGGGACTAGCGGGAGGATCTGGTACAATGAGCAGTTCTTC. The full variable domain, completed using reference TRBV7-6 and TRBJ2-1, is GAGVSQSPRYKVTKRGQDVALRCDPISGHVSLYWYRQALGQGPEFLTYFNYEAQQDKSGLPNDRFSAERPEGSISTLTIQRTEQRDSAMYRCASSAGTSGRIWYNEQFFGPGTRLTVL.

The chain uses TRBV2 and TRBJ1-1; 8 nucleotides align to TRBD1. The CDR3 spans 13 residues. From germline, CDR1 is SNHLY and CDR2 FYNNEI. V was pared by 6 bases and J by 7 bases, with 7 bases of the junction left unmatched. In DNA form, the CDR3 reads TGTGCCAGCAGGCTGGACAGGGCCTTTGAAGCTTTCTTT. Protein: CASRLDRAFEAFF.

This clonotype appeared many times. The rearrangement uses TRBV7-9 and TRBJ2-7; possible D gene TRBD1, 6 bases. Per the germline V gene, CDR1 is SEHNR and CDR2 is FQNEAQ (reference sequence). Trimming removed 5 bases at V and 6 bases at J, with 11 bases between. This CDR3 is 12 amino acids long. The CDR3 DNA reads as TGTGCCAGCAGCGCCAGGGGCCGCGAGCAGTACTTC. It is translated as CASSARGREQYF. Full variable domain (remainder filled in from reference TRBV7-9 and TRBJ2-7): DTGVSQNPRHKITKRGQNVTFRCDPISEHNRLYWYRQTLGQGPEFLTYFQNEAQLEKSRLLSDRFSAERPKGSFSTLEIQRTEQGDSAMYLCASSARGREQYFGPGTRLTVT.

The chain recombines TRBV2 with TRBJ2-1, with TRBD2 matching 10 bases. The germline V gene has CDR1 SNHLY and CDR2 FYNNEI. V lost 6 bases to trimming and J lost 7 bases; unmatched junction nucleotides: 9. This CDR3 has 15 amino acids. The CDR3 spells CASRVGLAGVNEQFF. The CDR3 coding sequence is TGTGCCAGCAGGGTGGGCCTAGCGGGGGTTAATGAGCAGTTCTTC.

The chain employs TRBV12-3 or TRBV12-4 and TRBJ2-2; 8 bases are a match to TRBD2. Trimming at V came to 7 bases and at J to 0 bases, leaving 10 bases not matched to a gene. This CDR3 contains 17 residues. As DNA, the CDR3 is TGTGCCAGCAATAGCGGGGTTCCCGGGGCGAACACCGGGGAGCTGTTTTTT. This codes for CASNSGVPGANTGELFF.

This clonotype has a handful of counts. This chain connects TRBV7-2 to TRBJ1-6, with D unresolved. V dropped 3 bases and J dropped 8 bases, with 8 bases sitting between them. This CDR3 contains 13 residues. Germline V lookup: CDR1 SGHTA, CDR2 FQGNSA. This chain's CDR3 is CASSFSVDSPLHF. Written as DNA, the CDR3 is TGTGCCAGCAGCTTCTCGGTCGATTCACCCCTCCACTTT.

The V call is TRBV23-1, the J call TRBJ2-1, with D tentatively TRBD1 (6 bases). TRBV23-1 is designated an ORF whose function remains uncertain. CDR3 size: 16 residues. The V end was cut by 4 bases, the J end by 8 bases, with 21 bases between. Here the CDR3 reads CASSPQGTSVSHEQFF. For the CDR3, the DNA is TGCGCCAGCAGTCCCCAGGGGACGTCTGTGAGCCATGAGCAGTTCTTC.

This chain joins TRBV7-2 and TRBJ1-2; D is ambiguous. Germline CDR1 SGHTA, CDR2 FQGNSA. The CDR3 is made up of 12 amino acids. V shed 5 bases and J shed 5 bases, with 9 bases lying between them. The CDR3 sequence: CASSISAYGYTF. DNA for the CDR3: TGTGCCAGCAGCATCAGCGCGTATGGCTACACCTTC. Full variable domain (missing parts from reference TRBV7-2 and TRBJ1-2): GAGVSQSPSNKVTEKGKDVELRCDPISGHTALYWYRQSLGQGLEFLIYFQGNSAPDKSGLPSDRFSAERTGGSVSTLTIQRTQQEDSAVYLCASSISAYGYTFGSGTRLTVV.